In this sample, the clone carrying this T cell receptor beta chain turned up many times. Its antigen is undetermined. Amplified regions were TCR beta CDR3 sequences from RNA transcripts. The HTBI set primed first-round TCR CDR3 RT-PCR. TCRdb fed the multiplex PCR reads into MiXCR, producing one record per CDR3 protein. This table holds under 350,000 distinct CDR3 sequences, 15% to 20% found once. This sample stems from a study of T cells in Graves' hyperthyroidism and ophthalmopathy. Whole-study results and caveats: Expanded thyroid clonotypes (above 0.001) were mostly also found in blood.

J was trimmed by 3 bases and V by 1 base; bases with no gene match: 3. The length of the CDR3 is 14 residues. Germline V gene lookup returns CDR1 SGHAT and CDR2 FQNNGV. The receptor's source is a woman between 45 and 65 years old with Graves' hyperthyroidism. The specimen was blood. V usage is TRBV11-2 and J usage is TRBJ2-7; 7 bases are a match to TRBD1. The CDR3 nucleotides are TGTGCCAGCAGCTTAGCGGCAGGGGGCTACGAGCAGTACTTC. Encoded protein: CASSLAAGGYEQYF. The whole variable domain, remainder taken from reference TRBV11-2 and TRBJ2-7, is EAGVAQSPRYKIIEKRQSVAFWCNPISGHATLYWYQQILGQGPKLLIQFQNNGVVDDSQLPKDRFSAERLKGVDSTLKIQPAKLEDSAVYLCASSLAAGGYEQYFGPGTRLTVT.